This TCR beta chain stems from a study of T cell responses to AZD1222 COVID-19 vaccine. Profiled with immunoSEQ multiplex PCR; TCRdb holds only in-frame clones, not every one. The data contain roughly 93,000 clones, 85% to 90% of them seen just once; the ten biggest clones take up approximately 24%. The sample was peripheral blood, taken on day 0 of AZD1222 vaccination. This receptor was identified in an adult in good health.

The CDR3 reads CASSSQAPYEQYF. CDR3 coding DNA: TGTGCCAGCAGTTCCCAGGCCCCCTACGAGCAGTACTTC. V gene TRBV28 combines with J gene TRBJ2-7; no clear D. With 4 bases removed from V and 2 bases from J, the gap between germline ends came to 9 bases. The germline V gene encodes CDR1 MDHEN and CDR2 SYDVKM. The CDR3 is made up of 13 amino acids.